The T cell receptor (beta chain) under discussion was sequenced for a study of blood T cell repertoires in COVID-19 (dated by TCRdb to 2020 to 2022). Turning to the overall study: The collaborator samples originated in the United States, Italy and Spain and spanned the acute and convalescent phases of COVID-19. The prospective study material was composed of cDNA or gDNA derived from T cells, B-cell-depleted T cells, or PBMCs. The dataset comprised deeply sampled blood TCRbeta repertoires from subjects exposed to, actively infected with, or recovered from COVID-19. A freely available public database, intended as a resource for researchers studying the immune response to SARS-CoV-2, is where the repertoires were released. The samples were drawn from two sources: the first 160 participants of the ongoing ImmuneRACE study, and fewer than 1,500 subjects contributed by 6 global collaborators. A de-identified subject ID, COVID-19 status, age in years and sex were almost always included in the sample metadata. Where available, HLA class I and class II types were taken from metadata supplied by the sample provider and were not determined by assay-based typing. Points the paper makes about the study in general: How much clinical and demographic metadata was included differed by source and by participant, and the metadata was provided uncurated.

TCRbeta CDR3 regions were amplified from genomic DNA by means of the immunoSEQ Assay, a bias-controlled multiplex PCR. The study's own analysis went as follows. The number of nucleated cells in each sample was estimated from the amplification of reference gene primers within the assay. To quantify the absolute abundance of each unique TCRbeta CDR3 rearrangement, sequence reads were collapsed and filtered. For each sample, productive Simpson clonality was calculated as the square root of Simpson's diversity index across productive rearrangements. TCRdb holds this immuneACCESS table with in-frame rearrangements only. Some clones are missing; in checked studies, unresolved V genes explain under half, and the rest has no known cause. V and J calls and clone size are copied from that table; D and trimming were computed from the DNA. In all, the sample holds over 350,000 clones, and 86% of those were seen once. The ten largest clonotypes hold 1.4% of the sample.

Notes on this clone: The specificity of this receptor is unknown. No base-level quality is on record; no much larger clone is a single base apart.

Collaborating institutions collected whole blood in K2EDTA tubes following their own protocols. Collaborator samples were shipped for TCRbeta analysis as frozen whole blood, isolated PBMCs, or DNA extracted from either sample type. The TCR sequence derives from a woman in her twenties or thirties with active or convalescent COVID-19. Sequenced input: peripheral blood.

The CDR3 in this case is CASSRSTGLHTEAFF. The DNA is TGTGCCAGCAGCCGATCCACAGGGTTGCACACTGAAGCTTTCTTT. The rearranged segments are TRBV6-5 and TRBJ1-1, with TRBD1 tentatively as D gene (6 bases match). A distance of 17 bases separates the germline ends of V and J, which lose 6 bases and 3 bases respectively. Spanning cysteine to phenylalanine, the CDR3 consists of 15 amino acids. The CDR3 DNA has 45 bases and is translated from base 1. The germline V gene gives CDR1 as MNHEY and CDR2 as SVGAGI.